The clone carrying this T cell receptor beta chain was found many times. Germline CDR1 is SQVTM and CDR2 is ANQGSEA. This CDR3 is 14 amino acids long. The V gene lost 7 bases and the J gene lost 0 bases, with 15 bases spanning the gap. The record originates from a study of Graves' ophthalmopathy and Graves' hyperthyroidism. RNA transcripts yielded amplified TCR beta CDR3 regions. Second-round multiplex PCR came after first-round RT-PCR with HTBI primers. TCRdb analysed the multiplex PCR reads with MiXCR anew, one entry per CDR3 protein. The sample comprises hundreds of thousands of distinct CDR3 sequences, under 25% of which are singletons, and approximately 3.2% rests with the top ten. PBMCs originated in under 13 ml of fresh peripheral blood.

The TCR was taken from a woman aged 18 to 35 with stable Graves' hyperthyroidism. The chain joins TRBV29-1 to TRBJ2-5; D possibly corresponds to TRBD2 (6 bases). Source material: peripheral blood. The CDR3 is CSGIGGRYQETQYF. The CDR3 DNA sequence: TGCAGCGGAATTGGGGGGAGGTACCAAGAGACCCAGTACTTC.